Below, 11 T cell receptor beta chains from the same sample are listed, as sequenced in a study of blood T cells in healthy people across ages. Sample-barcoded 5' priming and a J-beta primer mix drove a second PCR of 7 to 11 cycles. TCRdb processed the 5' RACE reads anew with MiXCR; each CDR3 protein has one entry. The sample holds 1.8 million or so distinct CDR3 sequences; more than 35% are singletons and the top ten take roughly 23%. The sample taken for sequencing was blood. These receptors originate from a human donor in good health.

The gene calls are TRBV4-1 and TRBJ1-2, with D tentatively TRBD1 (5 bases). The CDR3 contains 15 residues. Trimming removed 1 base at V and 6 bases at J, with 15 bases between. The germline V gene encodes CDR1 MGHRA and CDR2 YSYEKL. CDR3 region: CASSQVLQALHGYTF. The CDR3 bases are TGCGCCAGCAGCCAAGTCCTACAGGCCCTCCATGGCTACACCTTC.

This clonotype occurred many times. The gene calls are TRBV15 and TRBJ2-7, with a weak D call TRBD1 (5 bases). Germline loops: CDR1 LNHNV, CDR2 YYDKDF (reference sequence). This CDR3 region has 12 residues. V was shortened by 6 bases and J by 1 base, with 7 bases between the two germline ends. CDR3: CATRDRSYEQYF. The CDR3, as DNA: TGTGCCACCAGAGACAGATCCTACGAGCAGTACTTC.

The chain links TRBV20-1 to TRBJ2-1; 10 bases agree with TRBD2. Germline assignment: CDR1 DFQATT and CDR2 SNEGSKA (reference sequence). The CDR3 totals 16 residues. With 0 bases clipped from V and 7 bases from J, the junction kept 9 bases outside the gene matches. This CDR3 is CSARDSLSGGGNEQFF. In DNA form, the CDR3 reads TGCAGTGCTAGAGATTCTCTAAGCGGGGGGGGAAATGAGCAGTTCTTC.

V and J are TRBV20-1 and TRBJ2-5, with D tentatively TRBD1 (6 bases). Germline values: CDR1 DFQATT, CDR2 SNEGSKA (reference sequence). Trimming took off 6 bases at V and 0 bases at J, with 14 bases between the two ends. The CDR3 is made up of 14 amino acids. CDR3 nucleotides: TGCAGTGCGCCTCGGACAGCTAACCAAGAGACCCAGTACTTC. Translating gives CSAPRTANQETQYF.

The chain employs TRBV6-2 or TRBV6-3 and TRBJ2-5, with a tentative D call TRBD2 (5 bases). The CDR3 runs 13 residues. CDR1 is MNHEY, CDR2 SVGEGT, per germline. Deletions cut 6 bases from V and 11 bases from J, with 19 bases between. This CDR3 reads CASSPSGSRAQYF. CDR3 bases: TGTGCCAGCAGCCCATCCGGTTCGAGGGCGCAGTACTTC.

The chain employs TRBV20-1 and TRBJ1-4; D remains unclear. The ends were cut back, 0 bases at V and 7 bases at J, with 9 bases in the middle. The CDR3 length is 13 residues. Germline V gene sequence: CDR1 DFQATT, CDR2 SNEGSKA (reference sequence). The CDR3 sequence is CSARDPSSEKLFF. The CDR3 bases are TGCAGTGCTAGAGACCCTAGCAGTGAAAAACTGTTTTTT.

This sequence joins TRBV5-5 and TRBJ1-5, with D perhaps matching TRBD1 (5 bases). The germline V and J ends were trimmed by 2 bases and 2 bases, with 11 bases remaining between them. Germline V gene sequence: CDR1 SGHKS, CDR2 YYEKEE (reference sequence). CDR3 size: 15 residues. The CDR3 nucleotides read TGTGCCAGCAGCTTCGGGGGTTGGGGCAATCAGCCCCAGCATTTT. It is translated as CASSFGGWGNQPQHF. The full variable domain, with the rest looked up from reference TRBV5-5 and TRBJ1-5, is DAGVTQSPTHLIKTRGQQVTLRCSPISGHKSVSWYQQVLGQGPQFIFQYYEKEERGRGNFPDRFSARQFPNYSSELNVNALLLGDSALYLCASSFGGWGNQPQHFGDGTRLSIL.

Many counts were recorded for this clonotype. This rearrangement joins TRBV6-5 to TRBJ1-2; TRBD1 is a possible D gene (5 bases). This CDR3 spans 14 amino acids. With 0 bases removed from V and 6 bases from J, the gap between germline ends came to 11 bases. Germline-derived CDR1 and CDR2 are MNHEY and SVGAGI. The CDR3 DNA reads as TGTGCCAGCAGTTACTCGAGTGGGACGAATGGCTACACCTTC. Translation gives CASSYSSGTNGYTF.

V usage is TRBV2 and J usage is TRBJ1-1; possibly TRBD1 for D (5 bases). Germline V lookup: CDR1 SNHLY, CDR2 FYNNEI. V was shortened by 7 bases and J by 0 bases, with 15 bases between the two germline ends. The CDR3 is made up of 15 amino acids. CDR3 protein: CASIEIDSMNTEAFF. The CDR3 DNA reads TGTGCCAGCATTGAGATTGACAGTATGAACACTGAAGCTTTCTTT.

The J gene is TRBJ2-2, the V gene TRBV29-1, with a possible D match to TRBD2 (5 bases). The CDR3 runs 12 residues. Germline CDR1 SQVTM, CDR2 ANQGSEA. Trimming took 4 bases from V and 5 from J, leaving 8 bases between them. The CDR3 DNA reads TGCAGCGTTGTCCCGGGGACCGGGGAGCTGTTTTTT. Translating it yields CSVVPGTGELFF.

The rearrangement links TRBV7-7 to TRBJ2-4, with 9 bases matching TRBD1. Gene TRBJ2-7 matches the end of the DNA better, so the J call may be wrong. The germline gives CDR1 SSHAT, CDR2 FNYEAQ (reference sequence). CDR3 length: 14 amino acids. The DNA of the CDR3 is TGTGCCAGCAGCTTATCGGGACAGGGCAGCGAGCAGTACTTC. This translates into CASSLSGQGSEQYF.